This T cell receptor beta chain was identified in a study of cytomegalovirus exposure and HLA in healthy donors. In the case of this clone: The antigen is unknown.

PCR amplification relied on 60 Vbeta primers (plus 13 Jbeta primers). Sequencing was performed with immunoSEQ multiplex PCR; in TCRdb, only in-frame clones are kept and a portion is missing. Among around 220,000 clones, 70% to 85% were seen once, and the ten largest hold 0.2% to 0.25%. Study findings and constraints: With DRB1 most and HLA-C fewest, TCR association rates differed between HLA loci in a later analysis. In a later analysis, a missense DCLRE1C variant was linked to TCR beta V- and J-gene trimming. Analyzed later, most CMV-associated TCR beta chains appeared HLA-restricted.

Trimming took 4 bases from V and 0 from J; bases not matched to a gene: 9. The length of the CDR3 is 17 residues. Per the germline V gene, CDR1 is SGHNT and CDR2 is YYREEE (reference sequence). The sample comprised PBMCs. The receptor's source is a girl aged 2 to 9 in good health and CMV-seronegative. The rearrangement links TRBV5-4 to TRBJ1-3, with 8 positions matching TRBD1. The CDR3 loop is CASSLTTGVVSGNTIYF. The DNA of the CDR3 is TGTGCCAGCAGCCTCACGACAGGGGTAGTCTCTGGAAACACCATATATTTT.